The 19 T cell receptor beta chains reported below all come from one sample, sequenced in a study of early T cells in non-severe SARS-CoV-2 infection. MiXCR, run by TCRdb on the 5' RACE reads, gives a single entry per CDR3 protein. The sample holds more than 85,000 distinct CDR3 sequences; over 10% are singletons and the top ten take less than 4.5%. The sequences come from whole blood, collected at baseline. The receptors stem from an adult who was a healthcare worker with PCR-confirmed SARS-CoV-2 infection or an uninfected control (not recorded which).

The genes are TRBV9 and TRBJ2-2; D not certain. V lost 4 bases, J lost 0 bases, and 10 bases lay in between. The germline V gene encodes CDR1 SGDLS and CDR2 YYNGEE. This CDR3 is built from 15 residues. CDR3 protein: CASSFSVTNTGELFF. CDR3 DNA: TGTGCCAGCAGCTTCAGCGTTACGAACACCGGGGAGCTGTTTTTT.

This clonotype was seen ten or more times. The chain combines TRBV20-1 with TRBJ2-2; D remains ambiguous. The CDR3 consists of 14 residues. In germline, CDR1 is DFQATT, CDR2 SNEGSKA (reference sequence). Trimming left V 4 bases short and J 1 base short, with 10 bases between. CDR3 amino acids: CSATPRKNTGELFF. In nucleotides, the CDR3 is TGCAGTGCTACTCCAAGAAAGAACACCGGGGAGCTGTTTTTT.

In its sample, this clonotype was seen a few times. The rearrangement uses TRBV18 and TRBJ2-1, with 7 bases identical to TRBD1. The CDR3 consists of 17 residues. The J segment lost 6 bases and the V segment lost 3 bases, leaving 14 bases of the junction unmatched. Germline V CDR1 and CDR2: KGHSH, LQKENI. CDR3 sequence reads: CASSPPKGAMSSNEQFF. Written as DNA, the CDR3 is TGTGCCAGCTCACCCCCAAAGGGGGCTATGTCGTCCAATGAGCAGTTCTTC. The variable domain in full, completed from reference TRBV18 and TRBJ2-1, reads NAGVMQNPRHLVRRRGQEARLRCSPMKGHSHVYWYRQLPEEGLKFMVYLQKENIIDESGMPKERFSAEFPKEGPSILRIQQVVRGDSAAYFCASSPPKGAMSSNEQFFGPGTRLTVL.

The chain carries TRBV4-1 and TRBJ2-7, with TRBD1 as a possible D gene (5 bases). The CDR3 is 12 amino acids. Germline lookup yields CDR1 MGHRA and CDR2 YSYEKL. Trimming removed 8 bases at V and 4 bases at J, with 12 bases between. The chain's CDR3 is CASQGRGYEQYF. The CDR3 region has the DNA TGCGCCAGCCAAGGAAGGGGTTACGAGCAGTACTTC.

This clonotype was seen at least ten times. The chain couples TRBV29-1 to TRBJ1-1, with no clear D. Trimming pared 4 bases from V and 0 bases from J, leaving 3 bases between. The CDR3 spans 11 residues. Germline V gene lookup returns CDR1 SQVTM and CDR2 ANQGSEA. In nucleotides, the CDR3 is TGCAGCGTTGGGGTGAACACTGAAGCTTTCTTT. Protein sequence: CSVGVNTEAFF.

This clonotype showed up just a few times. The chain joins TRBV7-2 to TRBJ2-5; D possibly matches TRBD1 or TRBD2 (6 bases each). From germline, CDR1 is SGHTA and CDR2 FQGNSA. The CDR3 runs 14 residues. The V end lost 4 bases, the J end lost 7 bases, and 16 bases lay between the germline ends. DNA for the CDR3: TGTGCCAGCAGCTCAGGATCGGGGGCTGGGACCCAGTACTTC. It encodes CASSSGSGAGTQYF.

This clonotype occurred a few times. In nucleotides, the CDR3 is TGTGCCACCAAAGCGGGAGGCGGCAATGAGCAGTTCTTC. Amino acid sequence: CATKAGGGNEQFF. The genes are TRBV7-9 and TRBJ2-1; 9 nucleotides match TRBD2. J lost 6 bases, V lost 10 bases, and 7 bases had no gene match. CDR1 SEHNR and CDR2 FQNEAQ come from the germline V gene (reference sequence). There are 13 residues in the CDR3.

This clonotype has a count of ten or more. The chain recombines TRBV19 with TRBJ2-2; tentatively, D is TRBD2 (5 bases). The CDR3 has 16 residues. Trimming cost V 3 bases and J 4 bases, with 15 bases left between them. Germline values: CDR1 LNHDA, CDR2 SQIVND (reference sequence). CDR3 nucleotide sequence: TGTGCCAGTAGTATCCCCCGGCGGGCCGTCACCGGGGAGCTGTTTTTT. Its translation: CASSIPRRAVTGELFF.

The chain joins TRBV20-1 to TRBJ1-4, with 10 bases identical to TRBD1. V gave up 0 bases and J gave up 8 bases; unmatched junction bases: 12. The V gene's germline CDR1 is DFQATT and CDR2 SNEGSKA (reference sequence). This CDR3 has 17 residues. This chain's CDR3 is CSARDYLGQGLREKLFF. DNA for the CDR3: TGCAGTGCTAGAGATTATTTGGGACAGGGGCTTAGGGAAAAACTGTTTTTT.

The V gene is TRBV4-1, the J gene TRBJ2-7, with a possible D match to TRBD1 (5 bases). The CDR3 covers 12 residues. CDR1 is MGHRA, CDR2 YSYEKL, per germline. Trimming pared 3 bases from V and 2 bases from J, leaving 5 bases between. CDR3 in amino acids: CASSQGPYEQYF. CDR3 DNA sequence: TGCGCCAGCAGCCAGGGGCCCTACGAGCAGTACTTC.

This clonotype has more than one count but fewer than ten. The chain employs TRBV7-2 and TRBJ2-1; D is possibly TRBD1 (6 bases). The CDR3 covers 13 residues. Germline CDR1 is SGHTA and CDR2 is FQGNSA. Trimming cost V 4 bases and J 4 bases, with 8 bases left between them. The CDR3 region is CASSSQGYNEQFF. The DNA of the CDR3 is TGTGCCAGCAGCTCCCAGGGGTACAATGAGCAGTTCTTC.

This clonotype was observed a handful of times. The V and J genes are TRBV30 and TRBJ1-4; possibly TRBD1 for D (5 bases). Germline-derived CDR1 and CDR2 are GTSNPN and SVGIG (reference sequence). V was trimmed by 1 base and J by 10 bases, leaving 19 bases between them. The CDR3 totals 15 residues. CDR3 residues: CAWSGGLGTAGKLFF. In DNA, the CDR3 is TGTGCCTGGAGTGGGGGACTCGGGACTGCGGGAAAACTGTTTTTT.

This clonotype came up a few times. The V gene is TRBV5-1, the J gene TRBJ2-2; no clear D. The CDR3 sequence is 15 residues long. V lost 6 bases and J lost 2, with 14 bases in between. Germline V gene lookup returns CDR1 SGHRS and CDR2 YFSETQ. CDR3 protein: CASTLSSGNTGELFF. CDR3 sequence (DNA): TGCGCCAGCACGCTGTCCTCAGGAAACACCGGGGAGCTGTTTTTT.

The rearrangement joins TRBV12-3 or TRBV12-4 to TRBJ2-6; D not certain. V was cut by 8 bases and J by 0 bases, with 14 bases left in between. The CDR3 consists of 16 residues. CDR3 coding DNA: TGTGCCAGCCGAAAAGGGCAGAGCTCTGGGGCCAACGTCCTGACTTTC. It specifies CASRKGQSSGANVLTF.

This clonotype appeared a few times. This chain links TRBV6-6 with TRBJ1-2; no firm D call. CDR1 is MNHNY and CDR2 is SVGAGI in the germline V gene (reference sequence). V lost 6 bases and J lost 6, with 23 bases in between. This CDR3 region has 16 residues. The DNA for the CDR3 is TGTGCCAGCAGATTGGTCCCGGGGTGGCCCGGGGATGGCTACACCTTC. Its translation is CASRLVPGWPGDGYTF.

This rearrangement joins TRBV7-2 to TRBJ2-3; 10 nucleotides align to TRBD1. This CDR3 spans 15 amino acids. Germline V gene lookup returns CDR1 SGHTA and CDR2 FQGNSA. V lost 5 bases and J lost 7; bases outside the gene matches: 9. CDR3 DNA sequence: TGTGCCAGCAGCCGACGGGACAGGGGACAGAATACGCAGTATTTT. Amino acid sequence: CASSRRDRGQNTQYF.

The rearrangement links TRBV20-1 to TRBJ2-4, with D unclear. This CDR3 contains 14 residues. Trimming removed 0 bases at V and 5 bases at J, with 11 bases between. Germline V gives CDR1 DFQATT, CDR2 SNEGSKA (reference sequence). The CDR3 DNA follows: TGCAGTGCTAGAGATCGGCGAATAGAAAACATTCAGTACTTC. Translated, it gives CSARDRRIENIQYF.

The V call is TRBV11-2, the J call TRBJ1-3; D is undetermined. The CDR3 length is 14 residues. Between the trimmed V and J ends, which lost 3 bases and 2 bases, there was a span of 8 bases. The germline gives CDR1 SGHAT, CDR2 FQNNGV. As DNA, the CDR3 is TGTGCCAGCAGCTTCTCCATTACTGGAAACACCATATATTTT. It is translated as CASSFSITGNTIYF. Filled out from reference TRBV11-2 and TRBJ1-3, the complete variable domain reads EAGVAQSPRYKIIEKRQSVAFWCNPISGHATLYWYQQILGQGPKLLIQFQNNGVVDDSQLPKDRFSAERLKGVDSTLKIQPAKLEDSAVYLCASSFSITGNTIYFGEGSWLTVV.

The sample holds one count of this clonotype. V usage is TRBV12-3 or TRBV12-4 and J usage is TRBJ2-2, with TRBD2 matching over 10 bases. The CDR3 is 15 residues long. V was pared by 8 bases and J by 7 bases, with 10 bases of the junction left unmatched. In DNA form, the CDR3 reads TGTGCCAGCTGCAAGCGGGGGGGCCCTGTCGGGGAGCTGTTTTTT. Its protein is CASCKRGGPVGELFF.